This entry describes one T cell receptor beta chain. Antigen: not known. V shed 3 bases and J 11 bases; nucleotides not matched to a gene: 20. The CDR3 consists of 17 residues. Per the germline V gene, CDR1 is SGDLS and CDR2 is YYNGEE. This entry comes from a study of blood T cells in healthy people across ages. Combining a sample-barcoded 5' primer with a J-beta primer mix, a second PCR ran for about 6 to 12 cycles. Each CDR3 protein is one row after TCRdb ran MiXCR on the 5' RACE reads. Of around 1,000,000 distinct CDR3 sequences in the sample, 30% to 40% were seen once. Study-wide points: Age advanced and TCR beta diversity per million T cells fell, roughly linearly.

The rearrangement joins TRBV9 to TRBJ2-1; 7 bases line up with TRBD1. This clonotype was sampled from a man between 18 and 35 years old in good health. Sequences were obtained from blood. CDR3 coding DNA: TGTGCCAGCAGCGACCAACCAGGGGGACCCTACGCAGGCAAGCAGTTCTTC. Translating it yields CASSDQPGGPYAGKQFF.